This T cell receptor (beta chain) was profiled in a study of tumor and adjacent non-tumor tissue in lung cancer (dated by TCRdb to the late 2010s). For the study in its entirety: Patients with adenocarcinoma (over 11), squamous cell carcinoma (2) and small cell lung cancer (1) were included in the cohort. Bulk TCRbeta repertoires were compared between lung tumor tissue and matched distant non-tumor lung tissue obtained from more than 12 lung cancer patients. The approximately 15 enrolled patients, of whom some ten were men and 5 were women, were aged about 30 to 85 years and were diagnosed with TNM stage I to III disease. In total, sequencing yielded 100 million to 150 million productive TCRbeta reads, which works out to an average of about 4.2 million reads per sample. Some 30 paired specimens, one tumor and one normal lung sample per patient, were profiled by TCRbeta CDR3 sequencing.

The cysteine opens and the phenylalanine closes a CDR3 of 13 amino acids. Left in the record is the CDR3 DNA by itself, 39 bases read in frame from the first base. CDR1 and CDR2 are drawn from the germline V gene: SGHNT, YENEEA. Preparation of the library involved multiplex PCR. The instrument given in TCRdb is Illumina HiSeq 2500. TCRbeta libraries were constructed through three rounds of nested PCR with primers (Table S4) according to protocols modified from ARM-PCR. Before sequencing, PCR products of 200-500 bp were excised from the gel and purified with the QIAquick gel extraction kit. Concerning the study's data processing: Reads were cleaned using Trimmomatic, were merged into complete CDR3 sequences using FLASH, and were assigned to V(D)J germline segments using MiTCR. Clonal diversity was computed as the inverse Simpson's index with VDJtools. In-frame sequences without a premature stop codon were defined as productive reads. TCRdb reran the public reads through fastp at Q25 and MiXCR, keeping productive beta chains. Merged by CDR3 protein, the rows form single entries marked with the most common genes and DNA. The V and J calls come from TCRdb's annotation, not from the publication. The sample table contains about 200,000 distinct CDR3 sequences; only one count was recorded for around 70% of them. The biggest ten clones account for about 25% of the sample.

RNA was isolated from bulk, unsorted tissue, and RNA quality was assessed with a NanoDrop ND-1000 and an Agilent 2100. Donors were newly diagnosed lung cancer patients admitted for thoracic surgery in China between August and November 2014, without prior chemotherapy. The study excluded patients who had received radiotherapy or chemotherapy before or who had another cancer at the same time. Surgical tissue pieces of roughly 1-2.3 cm3 were preserved in RNAlater solution and stored at -80 °C until use. Broad study findings and their caveats: Neither the sequencing platform nor unique molecular identifiers are mentioned in the methods. Tumor tissue showed significantly greater TCR diversity (inverse Simpson) than normal lung tissue (about 400 vs 180, P = 0.0075, Mann-Whitney U test). A significantly larger cumulative share of the repertoire was made up by the top 100 clones in normal lung than in tumor tissue. Peripheral blood was not sequenced, so blood TCRbeta repertoires in these lung cancer patients were not examined. The cohort had only 15 or so patients, and the authors noted that larger samples and more detailed clinical data are needed. Younger patients had significantly higher TCR diversity, and higher tumor TCR diversity was associated with shorter overall and disease-free survival.

This clonotype was recorded once. There is no known antigen for this receptor. An end of the junction does not agree with germline; a read error may underlie this. This receptor was identified in a man between 60 and 75 years old with non-small cell lung cancer. The rearrangement combines TRBV11-3 with TRBJ1-5, and perhaps TRBD1 as D gene, on 5 matching bases. Sequencing input: lung tumor tissue. The base sequence is TGTGCCAGCAGCTTATCGGGGCACTCAGCCCCAGCATTT. This is translated as CASSLSGHSAPAF.